The clone carrying this T cell receptor (beta chain) came up once. Its antigen remains unidentified. The data are from a study of CD8+CD57+ T cells in acquired aplastic anemia. For the study at large: On average, sorted CD4+ and CD8+ cells gave 3.2 ug of DNA. Healthy donor CD4+ cell samples had a mean of about 10.8 million reads.

Profiling that covered TCR beta VDJ and CDR3 relied on genomic DNA as its template. TCRdb called the reads again in MiXCR, with one record for every CDR3 protein. The table records 60,000 to 75,000 distinct CDR3 sequences, around 50% of them present only once. The study, taken as a whole, reports: Some 27 CD8+ CDR3 sequences were shared between patients and controls. CD8+ Simpson's diversity in patients was not significantly different from that in controls.

The CDR3 runs 12 residues. Trimming stripped 5 bases from V and 10 bases from J, with 9 bases between. Germline loops: CDR1 ENHRY, CDR2 SYGVKD. The chain links TRBV10-3 to TRBJ1-6, with D perhaps TRBD1 (6 bases). Material for sequencing was sorted CD4+, CD8+, or CD8+CD57+ T cells (not recorded which) from PBMCs. The source of this sequence is a human donor in good health, serving as a control. The CDR3 here is CAISQGSSPLHF. In DNA, the CDR3 is TGTGCCATCAGTCAGGGGAGCTCACCCCTCCACTTT.